This T cell receptor beta chain was found in a study of blood T cell repertoires in COVID-19. Turning to the study itself: Sites in the United States, Italy and Spain provided acute and convalescent COVID-19 samples.

Original data processing: Estimation of nucleated cell counts relied on the amplification of reference gene primers. Here immunoSEQ multiplex PCR was the method, and the copy in TCRdb shows in-frame clones only, minus some. That table supplies the V and J calls and clone size; D and trimming were determined from the DNA. The sample has 100,000 or so clones; under 90% are singletons. Trimming left V 4 bases short and J 3 bases short, with 4 bases between. Germline V CDR1 and CDR2: MRHNA, SNTAGT. The CDR3 runs 13 residues. This chain uses TRBV6-4 with TRBJ1-6; D gene unclear. What was sequenced was peripheral blood. The source is a human donor in a cohort sampled during active COVID-19. CDR3 region: CASSALYNSPLHF. In nucleotides, the CDR3 is TGTGCCAGCAGTGCCCTCTATAATTCACCCCTCCACTTT.